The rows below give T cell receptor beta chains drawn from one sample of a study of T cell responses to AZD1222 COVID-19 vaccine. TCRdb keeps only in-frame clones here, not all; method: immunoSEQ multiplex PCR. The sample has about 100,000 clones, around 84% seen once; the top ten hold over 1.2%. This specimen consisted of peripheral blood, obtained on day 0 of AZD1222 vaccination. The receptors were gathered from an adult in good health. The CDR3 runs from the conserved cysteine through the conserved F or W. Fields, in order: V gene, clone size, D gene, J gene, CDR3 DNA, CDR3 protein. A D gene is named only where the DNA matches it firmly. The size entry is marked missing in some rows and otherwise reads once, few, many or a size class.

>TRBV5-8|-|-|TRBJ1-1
TGTGCCAGCAGCCCCCGGCCCCAATTAACGGGTGCTTTCTTT
CASSPRPQLTGAFF
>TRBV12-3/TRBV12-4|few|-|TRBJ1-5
TGTGCCAGCAGTCACGCTGGGAGGGAGCCCCAGCATTTT
CASSHAGREPQHF
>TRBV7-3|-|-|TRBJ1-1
TGTGCCAGCAGCTTAGGGGCAGAAGCGAACACTGAAGCTTTCTTT
CASSLGAEANTEAFF
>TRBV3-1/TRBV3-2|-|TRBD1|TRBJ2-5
TGTGCCAGCAGCCAAGCCCCCAGGGGGCTGGAGACCCAGTACTTC
CASSQAPRGLETQYF
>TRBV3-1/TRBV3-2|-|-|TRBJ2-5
TGTGCCAGCAGCCAAGATTGGGCTCAAGAGACCCAGTACTTC
CASSQDWAQETQYF
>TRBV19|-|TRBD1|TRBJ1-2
TGTGCCAGTAGTATGGAGGGGGGACAGGGCTTTGGCTACACCTTC
CASSMEGGQGFGYTF
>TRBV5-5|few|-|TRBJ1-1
TGTGCCAGCAGCTTGAATACAGGCGGGGGCACTGAAGCTTTCTTT
CASSLNTGGGTEAFF
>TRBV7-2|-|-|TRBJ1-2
TGTGCCAGCAGCGCCTCGGGGTCCACCCTTGGCTACACCTTC
CASSASGSTLGYTF
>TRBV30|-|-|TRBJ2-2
TGTGCCTGGAGTAAGGGGCCCCTCACCGGGGAGCTGTTTTTT
CAWSKGPLTGELFF
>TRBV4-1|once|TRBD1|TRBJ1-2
TGCGCCAGCAGCCAAGGAGACTCCCGGGACAGGGGTGGCTACACCTTC
CASSQGDSRDRGGYTF
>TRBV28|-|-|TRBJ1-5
TGTGCCAGCAGTTGGGCAGGCGACCAGCCCCAGCATTTT
CASSWAGDQPQHF
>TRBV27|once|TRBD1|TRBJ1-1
TGTGCCAGCAGTTTTTGGTACCAGGGGGCGAACACTGAAGCTTTCTTT
CASSFWYQGANTEAFF
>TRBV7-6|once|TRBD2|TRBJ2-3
TGTGCCAGCAGCTTAGCCCCCGTGGGGAGCGGGAGAGCAGATACGCAGTATTTT
CASSLAPVGSGRADTQYF
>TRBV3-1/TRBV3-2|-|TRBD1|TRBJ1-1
TGTGCCAGCAGCCAGATCCGGGACAGTGAAGCTTTCTTT
CASSQIRDSEAFF
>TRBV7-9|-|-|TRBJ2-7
TGTGCCAGCAGCATTCGGATGGGGCAGGGACCCTACGAGCAGTACTTC
CASSIRMGQGPYEQYF
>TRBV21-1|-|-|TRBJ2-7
TGTGCCAGCACCCGGCAGGCGCCCCCTTGGCTCGAGCAGTACTTC
CASTRQAPPWLEQYF
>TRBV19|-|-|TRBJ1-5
TGTGCCAGTAGTATCGGCAGGATCCTGGGGAATCAGCCCCAGCATTTT
CASSIGRILGNQPQHF
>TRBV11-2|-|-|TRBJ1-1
TGTGCCAGCAGCTTAGTGGGGGGGGCCGGCACTGAAGCTTTCTTT
CASSLVGGAGTEAFF
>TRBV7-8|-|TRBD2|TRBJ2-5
TGTGCCAGCAGCTCCAATAGAGGACTAGCGGGGTACCAAGAGACCCAGTACTTC
CASSSNRGLAGYQETQYF
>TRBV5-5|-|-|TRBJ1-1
TGTGCCAGCAGCCCAACCGGACAAACGAACACTGAAGCTTTCTTT
CASSPTGQTNTEAFF
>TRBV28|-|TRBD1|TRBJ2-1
TGTGCCACCCTCAGGGGGAGCTCCTACAATGAGCAGTTCTTC
CATLRGSSYNEQFF
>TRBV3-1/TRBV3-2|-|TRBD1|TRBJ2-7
TGTGCCAGCAGCCAGTCCCCCGGGACAGGGATCTCCTACGAGCAGTACTTC
CASSQSPGTGISYEQYF
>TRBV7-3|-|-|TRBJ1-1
TGTGCCAGCAGCTTTAATACGAACACTGAAGCTTTCTTT
CASSFNTNTEAFF
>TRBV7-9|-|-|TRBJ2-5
TGTGCCAGCAGCTTAGGAGCACAGGGAGAGACCCAGTACTTC
CASSLGAQGETQYF
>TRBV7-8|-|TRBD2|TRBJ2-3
TGTGCCAGCAGCATTGGACTAGCGGGACCAGGTTCGCAGTATTTT
CASSIGLAGPGSQYF
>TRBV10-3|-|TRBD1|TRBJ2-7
TGTGCCATCAGGACAGGGGGTTGGATGCGCGAGCAGTACTTC
CAIRTGGWMREQYF
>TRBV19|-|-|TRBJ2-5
TGTGCCAGTAGTAGGGGCATGGAGACCCAGTACTTC
CASSRGMETQYF
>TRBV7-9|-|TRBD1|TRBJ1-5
TGTGCCAGCAACAAACAGGGGGCGAATCAGCCCCAGCATTTT
CASNKQGANQPQHF
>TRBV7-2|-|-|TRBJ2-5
TGTGCCAGCAGCTTTAGAGGGTACCAAGAGACCCAGTACTTC
CASSFRGYQETQYF
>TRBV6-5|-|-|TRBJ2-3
TGTGCCAGCACCCTTCCAGGGACAGATACGCAGTATTTT
CASTLPGTDTQYF
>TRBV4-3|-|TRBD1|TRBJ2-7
TGCGCCAGCAGCCCCCGGGACAGTCACCTCTCCTACGAGCAGTACTTC
CASSPRDSHLSYEQYF
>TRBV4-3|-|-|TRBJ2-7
TGCGCCAGCAGCCAAGACAGGGACCCCTTTTACGAGCAGTACTTC
CASSQDRDPFYEQYF
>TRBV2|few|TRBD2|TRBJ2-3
TGTGCCAGCAGTTATCAGCGGCTAGCGGGCTTCCTGAGCACAGATACGCAGTATTTT
CASSYQRLAGFLSTDTQYF